Shown below are 31 T cell receptor beta chains from a single sample sequenced in a study of molecular identifiers for immune sequencing clone quantification. Each CDR3 protein is one row after TCRdb ran MiXCR on the PCR reads. The table lists about 500,000 distinct CDR3 sequences, over 20% of them singletons. Sample: naive CD8+ T cells from blood, with Jurkat cell RNA spiked in. Subset meaning: FACS-sorted CD8+CD4-CCR7+CD45RA+ naive T cells. The receptor source for this set is a human donor in good health. Some libraries in this study had Jurkat cell RNA spiked in.

This clonotype was counted ten times or more. CDR3 in amino acids: CASSDTRTNTGELFF. CDR3 bases: TGTGCCAGCAGTGACACAAGGACTAACACCGGGGAGCTGTTTTTT. This sequence joins TRBV2 and TRBJ2-2; TRBD2 might be the D (5 bases). This CDR3 has 15 amino acids. Germline CDR1 reads SNHLY; CDR2 reads FYNNEI. V lost 3 bases and J 2 bases, leaving 10 bases between the germline ends.

The chain is built from TRBV7-6 and TRBJ1-1; D is unresolved. CDR1 and CDR2 (germline): SGHVS, FNYEAQ. The V end lost 0 bases, the J end lost 4 bases, and 9 bases lay between the germline ends. This CDR3 comprises 14 residues. In DNA, the CDR3 is TGTGCCAGCAGCTTAGCCGCACCTGCCACTGAAGCTTTCTTT. Its protein product is CASSLAAPATEAFF. Combining the CDR3 with reference TRBV7-6 and TRBJ1-1 gives the whole variable domain GAGVSQSPRYKVTKRGQDVALRCDPISGHVSLYWYRQALGQGPEFLTYFNYEAQQDKSGLPNDRFSAERPEGSISTLTIQRTEQRDSAMYRCASSLAAPATEAFFGQGTRLTVV.

This clonotype was counted ten times or more. V usage is TRBV9 and J usage is TRBJ1-1, with 8 bases aligning to TRBD1. Germline-derived CDR1 and CDR2 are SGDLS and YYNGEE. CDR3 length: 17 residues. V shed 2 bases, J shed 0 bases, and the junction held 9 bases outside the gene matches. This chain's CDR3 is CASSVDRGLGMNTEAFF. The CDR3 coding sequence is TGTGCCAGCAGCGTCGACAGGGGCCTGGGAATGAACACTGAAGCTTTCTTT.

This clonotype was detected only a few times. The rearrangement joins TRBV4-3 to TRBJ2-1; D not resolved. This CDR3 is 14 amino acids long. Between the trimmed V and J ends, which lost 0 bases and 12 bases, there was a span of 15 bases. The germline V gene encodes CDR1 LGHNA and CDR2 YSLEER. The CDR3 loop reads CASSQDLTSRVQFF. CDR3 nucleotide sequence: TGCGCCAGCAGCCAAGATCTAACCTCTAGGGTGCAGTTCTTC.

This rearrangement joins TRBV28 to TRBJ1-1; 9 bases align to TRBD1. The germline CDR1 and CDR2 sequences are MDHEN and SYDVKM. With V trimmed by 4 bases and J by 3 bases, 6 bases remained unmatched. The CDR3 spans 15 residues. In DNA form, the CDR3 reads TGTGCCAGCAGTTCTTACAGGGGGCATCACACTGAAGCTTTCTTT. Translating it yields CASSSYRGHHTEAFF.

This clonotype came up once. The rearrangement links TRBV5-6 to TRBJ1-4, with D hard to call. Germline-derived CDR1 and CDR2 are SGHDT and YYEEEE. V lost 0 bases and J 6 bases, leaving 12 bases between the germline ends. CDR3 length equals 15 residues. The CDR3 DNA follows: TGTGCCAGCAGCTTGGCCGGGTCCGGGGATGAAAAACTGTTTTTT. Protein sequence: CASSLAGSGDEKLFF.

V and J are TRBV19 and TRBJ2-2; D uncertain. The germline V and J ends were trimmed by 4 bases and 6 bases, with 15 bases remaining between them. The CDR3 spans 15 residues. CDR1 and CDR2 from the germline V gene are LNHDA and SQIVND (reference sequence). This CDR3 is CASSTLWGTPGELFF. The CDR3 DNA reads TGTGCCAGTAGTACCCTCTGGGGAACACCCGGGGAGCTGTTTTTT.

This clonotype was found many times. The rearrangement links TRBV19 to TRBJ2-2; D uncertain. Germline-derived CDR1 and CDR2 are LNHDA and SQIVND (reference sequence). Trimming took 3 bases from V and 6 from J, leaving 5 bases between them. The CDR3 runs 12 residues. The DNA of the CDR3 is TGTGCCAGTAGTATTGGTCCCGGGGAGCTGTTTTTT. It yields the protein CASSIGPGELFF.

This clonotype showed up just a few times. The J gene is TRBJ2-2, the V gene TRBV2; D is perhaps TRBD1 (6 bases). The CDR3 is 13 amino acids. Per the germline V gene, CDR1 is SNHLY and CDR2 is FYNNEI. V shed 4 bases and J shed 9 bases, with 12 bases lying between them. CDR3 sequence: CASSAGAGWELFF. DNA for the CDR3: TGTGCCAGCAGTGCAGGGGCCGGCTGGGAGCTGTTTTTT.

This clonotype was seen a handful of times. This chain uses TRBV20-1 with TRBJ1-4; D is uncertain. Germline V gene sequence: CDR1 DFQATT, CDR2 SNEGSKA (reference sequence). CDR3 length: 17 residues. V was cut by 0 bases and J by 4 bases, with 18 bases left in between. In nucleotides, the CDR3 is TGCAGTGCTAGAGATCCTTTTGGAGCAACATATAATGAAAAACTGTTTTTT. It encodes CSARDPFGATYNEKLFF.

In nucleotides, the CDR3 is TGTGCCAGCGGGGCGACAGGGGCAGCAGATACGCAGTATTTT. This sequence encodes CASGATGAADTQYF. V gene TRBV6-6 combines with J gene TRBJ2-3; the match to TRBD1 covers 8 bases. Germline V gives CDR1 MNHNY, CDR2 SVGAGI (reference sequence). This CDR3 region has 14 residues. Trimming removed 8 bases from V and 4 bases from J; junction bases left unmatched: 8.

This clonotype was seen more than once but under ten times. The J gene is TRBJ1-5, the V gene TRBV20-1, with D unclear. Germline lookup yields CDR1 DFQATT and CDR2 SNEGSKA (reference sequence). The CDR3 covers 13 residues. V gave up 6 bases and J gave up 2 bases, with 11 bases separating them. CDR3 nucleotides: TGCAGTGCACCAGTTCCTGGCAATCAGCCCCAGCATTTT. Translation: CSAPVPGNQPQHF.

This clonotype showed up many times. The rearrangement joins TRBV4-3 to TRBJ2-4; TRBD2 is a possible D gene (7 bases). The CDR3 sequence is 18 residues long. Per the germline V gene, CDR1 is LGHNA and CDR2 is YSLEER. Trimming took 1 base from V and 1 from J, leaving 17 bases between them. CDR3 nucleotides: TGCGCCAGCAGCCAAGTGGGGGGGGCCCCGGAGGCCAAAAACATTCAGTACTTC. It encodes CASSQVGGAPEAKNIQYF.

This clonotype occurred many times. The rearrangement uses TRBV20-1 and TRBJ1-5; D remains unclear. Germline V gives CDR1 DFQATT, CDR2 SNEGSKA (reference sequence). This CDR3 spans 14 amino acids. V was clipped by 3 bases and J by 2 bases, with 11 bases between them. The CDR3 DNA reads as TGCAGTGCTAGTGATGTCCAGGGCAATCAGCCCCAGCATTTT. Translating gives CSASDVQGNQPQHF.

With respect to this clonotype: A read error may be the cause here, since a much bigger clone is one base away. The conserved closing phenylalanine or tryptophan is absent in this CDR3, likely reflecting a read error. This chain links TRBV15 with TRBJ1-6, with D tentatively TRBD1 (5 bases). The CDR3 totals 16 residues. Germline V gene data show CDR1 as LNHNV and CDR2 as YYDKDF (reference sequence). V was trimmed by 0 bases and J by 7 bases, leaving 13 bases between them. The chain's CDR3 is CATSRDKGPLNSPLHL. CDR3 sequence (DNA): TGTGCCACCAGCAGAGATAAGGGACCCCTCAATTCACCCCTCCACCTT.

The rearrangement uses TRBV2 and TRBJ1-5, with a weak D call TRBD1 (6 bases). This CDR3 contains 16 residues. Per the germline V gene, CDR1 is SNHLY and CDR2 is FYNNEI. With 6 bases removed from V and 4 bases from J, the gap between germline ends came to 19 bases. CDR3 coding DNA: TGTGCCAGCAGGACAGGCACGACCTTGACAAATCAGCCCCAGCATTTT. It encodes CASRTGTTLTNQPQHF.

The rearrangement uses TRBV27 and TRBJ1-1, with D perhaps TRBD1 (6 bases). Germline CDR1 is MNHEY and CDR2 is SMNVEV (reference sequence). The CDR3 runs 16 residues. Trimming took off 0 bases at V and 5 bases at J, with 16 bases between the two ends. This CDR3 is CASSLSLGGFKTEAFF. DNA of the CDR3: TGTGCCAGCAGTTTATCTTTGGGGGGCTTTAAGACTGAAGCTTTCTTT.

This clonotype was seen repeatedly, ten times or more. The chain joins TRBV6-5 to TRBJ2-7; TRBD1 matches 9 bases. Germline trimming cut 2 bases from V and 3 bases from J; bases unmatched to any gene: 2. This CDR3 region has 14 residues. Germline V CDR1 and CDR2: MNHEY, SVGAGI. The CDR3 DNA is TGTGCCAGCAGTTACGGGACAGGGCGCTACGAGCAGTACTTC. Protein: CASSYGTGRYEQYF.

This clonotype has only a few counts. The rearrangement joins TRBV4-1 to TRBJ2-5; D not certain. The CDR3 runs 13 residues. V gave up 1 base and J gave up 5 bases, with 8 bases separating them. Germline loops: CDR1 MGHRA, CDR2 YSYEKL. CDR3 in amino acids: CASSQVSAETQYF. CDR3 DNA: TGCGCCAGCAGCCAAGTGTCCGCTGAGACCCAGTACTTC.

Many counts were recorded for this clonotype. The chain couples TRBV20-1 to TRBJ2-3; either TRBD1 or TRBD2 may supply D (5 bases each). Germline V lookup: CDR1 DFQATT, CDR2 SNEGSKA (reference sequence). The CDR3 totals 14 residues. V was cut by 1 base and J by 8 bases, with 16 bases left in between. CDR3 region: CSARVWDDTGTQYF. DNA for the CDR3: TGCAGTGCTAGAGTATGGGACGACACCGGTACGCAGTATTTT.

With respect to this clonotype: This sequence may be a read error, since a much larger clone differs from it by one base. The V gene is TRBV28, the J gene TRBJ1-5; TRBD1 might be the D (6 bases). There are 15 residues in the CDR3. The germline CDR1 and CDR2 sequences are MDHEN and SYDVKM. CDR3 coding DNA: TGTGCCTGCAGTTTGGGGACAACAAACAATCAGCCCCAGCATTTT. Translated: CACSLGTTNNQPQHF.

This clonotype occurred many times. The chain joins TRBV12-3 or TRBV12-4 to TRBJ2-7; tentatively, D is TRBD1 (6 bases). V was shortened by 3 bases and J by 2 bases, with 11 bases between the two germline ends. The CDR3 has 14 residues. The CDR3, as DNA: TGTGCCAGCAGTTTCGCGGACAGTGCCTACGAGCAGTACTTC. It specifies CASSFADSAYEQYF.

The chain links TRBV4-1 to TRBJ2-1, with TRBD2 matching 10 bases. The CDR3 is made up of 19 amino acids. Germline V gives CDR1 MGHRA, CDR2 YSYEKL. Germline trimming cut 0 bases from V and 1 base from J; bases unmatched to any gene: 9. The CDR3 sequence is CASSQDNKRGGVSYNEQFF. As DNA, the CDR3 is TGCGCCAGCAGCCAAGATAACAAGCGGGGGGGCGTATCCTACAATGAGCAGTTCTTC.

The CDR3 is CASNGQGAGDTQYF. The CDR3 DNA reads as TGCGCCAGCAACGGACAGGGGGCAGGAGATACGCAGTATTTT. V usage is TRBV10-2 and J usage is TRBJ2-3; TRBD1 aligns across 11 bases. The CDR3 runs 14 residues. Germline trimming cut 7 bases from V and 5 bases from J; bases unmatched to any gene: 5. CDR1 and CDR2 (germline): WSHSY, SAAADI.

This chain uses TRBV7-3 with TRBJ2-3, with D perhaps TRBD2 (7 bases). The germline V gene encodes CDR1 SGHTA and CDR2 FQGTGA. The CDR3 extends over 16 amino acids. Trimming removed 5 bases at V and 4 bases at J, with 19 bases between. DNA of the CDR3: TGTGCCAGCAGCCCGACTAGGGGGAGGGCCGCAGATACGCAGTATTTT. It encodes CASSPTRGRAADTQYF.

This clonotype was recorded a few times. One end of the junction fails to match germline, which may point to a read error. V and J are TRBV5-3 and TRBJ2-7, with TRBD1 matching over 8 bases. TRBV5-3 is flagged as an ORF with uncertain function. The CDR3 contains 14 residues. The CDR3 DNA reads as TGTGCCAGCAGCTCCGGACAGGGTGTGGACGAGCAGTACTTC. Residues: CASSSGQGVDEQYF.

This clonotype was found a few times. Written as DNA, the CDR3 is TGTGCCAGCAGCTTAGAACGCGATAGCAATCAGCCCCAGCATTTT. Residues: CASSLERDSNQPQHF. The chain couples TRBV7-6 to TRBJ1-5; no reliable D call. The germline V gene has CDR1 SGHVS and CDR2 FNYEAQ. Trimming shortened V by 1 base and J by 0 bases, and 7 bases separated the two germline ends. The CDR3 covers 15 residues.

On this clonotype: This may be a read error, as it is one base from a much larger clone. Because the CDR3 is missing its conserved closing phenylalanine or tryptophan, this is likely a read error. The genes are TRBV20-1 and TRBJ2-1; 14 bases match TRBD2. CDR1 is DFQATT, CDR2 SNEGSKA, per germline (reference sequence). This CDR3 comprises 17 residues. V lost 3 bases, J lost 6 bases, and 10 bases stayed unmatched. In DNA, the CDR3 is TGCAGTGCTAGCCCGGGACTAGCGGGAGCCGTTTCCAATGAGCAGTTCTCC. It codes for CSASPGLAGAVSNEQFS.

This chain connects TRBV18 to TRBJ1-4; D ambiguous. Per the germline V gene, CDR1 is KGHSH and CDR2 is LQKENI. The length of the CDR3 is 12 residues. The germline V and J ends were trimmed by 0 bases and 8 bases, with 4 bases remaining between them. DNA of the CDR3: TGTGCCAGCTCACCACCCGAGGAAAAACTGTTTTTT. It translates to CASSPPEEKLFF.

The chain carries TRBV7-3 and TRBJ2-2; the match to TRBD1 covers 9 bases. V shed 3 bases, J shed 3 bases, and the junction held 2 bases outside the gene matches. Germline V gene lookup returns CDR1 SGHTA and CDR2 FQGTGA. This CDR3 is built from 15 residues. CDR3 DNA sequence: TGTGCCAGCAGCTTGACAGGGGGTCACACCGGGGAGCTGTTTTTT. Its protein is CASSLTGGHTGELFF.

This clonotype was counted many times. V gene TRBV7-9 combines with J gene TRBJ2-3; no clear D. There are 13 residues in the CDR3. Between the trimmed V and J ends, which lost 7 bases and 0 bases, there was a span of 8 bases. In germline, CDR1 is SEHNR, CDR2 FQNEAQ (reference sequence). CDR3 coding DNA: TGTGCCAGCATCGAGCCTAGCACAGATACGCAGTATTTT. Amino acid sequence: CASIEPSTDTQYF.